This T cell receptor beta chain was sequenced in a study of shared clonotypes between healthy human individuals. The wider study: Donors consisted of two women and a few men between 18 and 49.

The study drew all its donors from Caucasian adults living in Nashville, Tennessee. This clone was seen many times. Genomic DNA per cell subset filled all wells of several immunoSEQ plates. Some clones are missing from TCRdb's copy, which holds only in-frame ones; the method was immunoSEQ multiplex PCR. This sample has roughly 500,000 clones; approximately 79% occur once, and the top ten carry approximately 12%. V gave up 6 bases and J gave up 9 bases, with 21 bases separating them. This CDR3 has 15 amino acids. In germline, CDR1 is MNHNS, CDR2 SASEGT. V and J are TRBV6-1 and TRBJ2-1, with a possible D match to TRBD2 (6 bases). The TCR comes from a woman between 40 and 50 years old in good health. Some clones in this sample may be carry-over from other donors' samples. The sample was PBMCs. CDR3 in amino acids: CASSQYSEGAGEQFF. CDR3 bases: TGTGCCAGCAGCCAATACAGCGAGGGAGCGGGTGAGCAGTTCTTC.